This entry lists 22 T cell receptor beta chains sequenced from one sample in a study of patients and donors after allogeneic stem cell transplantation. TCRdb reprocessed the RT-PCR reads with MiXCR, giving one entry per CDR3 protein. The data hold approximately 410,000 distinct CDR3 sequences, with about a sixth observed a single time. Sequences were obtained from blood, either unsorted or a sorted T cell fraction (not recorded which). The receptors were gathered from a human donor who was either an allogeneic HSCT recipient or a stem cell or donor lymphocyte infusion donor (not recorded which). It is not recorded whose cells these are; they may come from a transplant donor.

The V gene is TRBV4-1, the J gene TRBJ2-3; D unclear. CDR1 is MGHRA, CDR2 YSYEKL, per germline. The CDR3 is 15 amino acids. V dropped 0 bases and J dropped 2 bases, with 9 bases sitting between them. The CDR3 reads CASSQDRPPTDTQYF. The CDR3 nucleotides read TGCGCCAGCAGCCAAGATCGGCCGCCCACAGATACGCAGTATTTT.

This clonotype has only a few counts. V and J are TRBV3-1 and TRBJ1-3, with D maybe TRBD1 (6 bases). V shed 4 bases and J shed 8 bases, with 9 bases lying between them. Germline V gives CDR1 LGHDT, CDR2 YNNKEL (reference sequence). The CDR3 spans 12 residues. The CDR3 is CASSRKGDTIYF. For the CDR3, the DNA is TGTGCCAGCAGCCGCAAGGGGGACACCATATATTTT.

The DNA of the CDR3 is TGTGCCAGCAGCTTGCCACTAGCGGGGGGCAAAAACATTCAGTACTTC. It yields the protein CASSLPLAGGKNIQYF. V and J are TRBV5-5 and TRBJ2-4; 12 bases line up with TRBD2. There are 16 residues in the CDR3. The V segment lost 1 base and the J segment 3 bases; nucleotides outside the gene matches: 2. CDR1 and CDR2 from the germline V gene are SGHKS and YYEKEE (reference sequence).

DNA of the CDR3: TGTGCCAGCAGTTGGCGAGCGGACACCGGGGAGCTGTTTTTT. This sequence encodes CASSWRADTGELFF. The chain carries TRBV12-3 or TRBV12-4 and TRBJ2-2; D is perhaps TRBD2 (5 bases). Trimming pared 4 bases from V and 3 bases from J, leaving 9 bases between. The length of the CDR3 is 14 residues.

This clonotype has more than one count but fewer than ten. V gene TRBV9 combines with J gene TRBJ2-2; D unresolved. Trimming cost V 0 bases and J 5 bases, with 5 bases left between them. The CDR3 sequence is 13 residues long. Germline-derived CDR1 and CDR2 are SGDLS and YYNGEE. The CDR3 nucleotides read TGTGCCAGCAGCGTAGGGTCAACCGGGGAGCTGTTTTTT. Translating it yields CASSVGSTGELFF. Filled out from reference TRBV9 and TRBJ2-2, the complete variable domain reads DSGVTQTPKHLITATGQRVTLRCSPRSGDLSVYWYQQSLDQGLQFLIQYYNGEERAKGNILERFSAQQFPDLHSELNLSSLELGDSALYFCASSVGSTGELFFGEGSRLTVL.

V gene TRBV7-6 combines with J gene TRBJ2-3, with unresolved D. This CDR3 has 15 residues. V gave up 5 bases and J gave up 0 bases, with 12 bases separating them. The germline V gene encodes CDR1 SGHVS and CDR2 FNYEAQ. The CDR3: CASSEQELSTDTQYF. For the CDR3, the DNA is TGTGCCAGCAGCGAGCAAGAGCTTAGCACAGATACGCAGTATTTT.

The chain links TRBV4-2 to TRBJ1-5; 10 positions match TRBD1. CDR1 is LGHNA and CDR2 is YNFKEQ in the germline V gene. The V and J ends lost 0 bases and 0 bases, in that order; junction bases with no gene match: 8. The CDR3 sequence is 19 residues long. DNA of the CDR3: TGTGCCAGCAGCCAAGAGTTTGGGACAGGGGATTATAGCAATCAGCCCCAGCATTTT. Protein sequence: CASSQEFGTGDYSNQPQHF.

This clonotype was seen a few times. The CDR3 loop reads CASSSRPVWEKLFF. CDR3 DNA sequence: TGTGCCAGCAGCTCACGCCCAGTTTGGGAAAAACTGTTTTTT. V is TRBV11-2 and J is TRBJ1-4, with D hard to call. V gave up 4 bases and J gave up 8 bases, with 14 bases separating them. CDR3 length equals 14 residues. Germline V gene sequence: CDR1 SGHAT, CDR2 FQNNGV.

This clonotype occurred a few times. The rearrangement uses TRBV20-1 and TRBJ2-1; 8 bases line up with TRBD2. Trimming at V came to 3 bases and at J to 2 bases, leaving 9 bases not matched to a gene. Germline V lookup: CDR1 DFQATT, CDR2 SNEGSKA (reference sequence). This CDR3 contains 16 residues. The CDR3: CSASPASGYTYNEQFF. Written as DNA, the CDR3 is TGCAGTGCTAGTCCGGCTAGCGGGTATACCTACAATGAGCAGTTCTTC.

V and J are TRBV12-3 or TRBV12-4 and TRBJ1-2, with TRBD1 matching over 7 bases. The CDR3 length is 13 residues. Losses at the gene ends were 3 bases for V and 4 bases for J; bases not matched to a gene: 2. The CDR3 region is CASSFNRGYGYTF. DNA of the CDR3: TGTGCCAGCAGTTTCAACAGGGGCTATGGCTACACCTTC.

A few counts support this clonotype. The V gene is TRBV2, the J gene TRBJ2-2, with TRBD2 matching 12 bases. Germline CDR1 and CDR2: SNHLY and FYNNEI. CDR3 length: 17 amino acids. V dropped 7 bases and J dropped 2; count of bases not matched to a gene: 8. The CDR3 spells CASTSWTSGANTGELFF. The DNA for the CDR3 is TGTGCCAGCACCAGTTGGACTAGCGGGGCCAACACCGGGGAGCTGTTTTTT. Complete variable domain (other parts from reference TRBV2 and TRBJ2-2): EPEVTQTPSHQVTQMGQEVILRCVPISNHLYFYWYRQILGQKVEFLVSFYNNEISEKSEIFDDQFSVERPDGSNFTLKIRSTKLEDSAMYFCASTSWTSGANTGELFFGEGSRLTVL.

Only a few counts were recorded for this clonotype. The V gene is TRBV6-1, the J gene TRBJ1-5; D is unresolved. There are 15 residues in the CDR3. Deletions cut 3 bases from V and 0 bases from J, with 9 bases between. Germline CDR1 is MNHNS and CDR2 is SASEGT. CDR3 sequence (DNA): TGTGCCAGCAGTGACAGCCCCTATAGCAATCAGCCCCAGCATTTT. Its translation is CASSDSPYSNQPQHF.

This clonotype has just a few counts. The chain employs TRBV20-1 and TRBJ1-6; no clear D. V was trimmed by 5 bases and J by 1 base, leaving 6 bases between them. CDR3 size: 13 residues. Germline CDR1 reads DFQATT; CDR2 reads SNEGSKA (reference sequence). The CDR3 region has the DNA TGCAGTGCTCTAGTATCCTATAATTCACCCCTCCACTTT. Its translation: CSALVSYNSPLHF.

The J gene is TRBJ1-4, the V gene TRBV15; no definite D call. CDR1 is LNHNV, CDR2 YYDKDF, per germline (reference sequence). There are 17 residues in the CDR3. Trimming removed 3 bases at V and 8 bases at J, with 22 bases between. DNA of the CDR3: TGTGCCACCAGCAGGGAGGGTGCCGCTGGAATTAACGAAAAACTGTTTTTT. Translated, it gives CATSREGAAGINEKLFF.

This chain connects TRBV13 to TRBJ2-2, with 15 nucleotides matching TRBD2. The CDR3 has 16 amino acids. The V and J ends lost 5 bases and 6 bases, in that order; junction bases with no gene match: 4. Looked up from germline, CDR1 is PRHDT and CDR2 is FYEKMQ (reference sequence). CDR3 nucleotide sequence: TGTGCCAGCAGCCGGACTAGCGGGGGGGCAGCCGGGGAGCTGTTTTTT. Translation: CASSRTSGGAAGELFF.

V and J are TRBV12-3 or TRBV12-4 and TRBJ1-1, with D hard to call. This CDR3 spans 15 amino acids. V dropped 0 bases and J dropped 3 bases, with 11 bases sitting between them. DNA for the CDR3: TGTGCCAGCAGTTTAGCGGCCGCTCGAGACACTGAAGCTTTCTTT. Amino acid sequence: CASSLAAARDTEAFF.

This chain uses TRBV7-2 with TRBJ2-7; 7 positions agree with TRBD2. This CDR3 region has 14 residues. V lost 3 bases to trimming and J lost 3 bases; unmatched junction nucleotides: 5. CDR1 and CDR2 (germline): SGHTA, FQGNSA. Written as DNA, the CDR3 is TGTGCCAGCAGCTTTCTTCCTAGCGGCTACGAGCAGTACTTC. Its protein is CASSFLPSGYEQYF.

This clonotype has more than one count but fewer than ten. This chain connects TRBV20-1 to TRBJ2-1; 8 bases are shared with TRBD2. V lost 1 base, J lost 1 base, and 9 bases stayed unmatched. In germline, CDR1 is DFQATT, CDR2 SNEGSKA (reference sequence). This CDR3 contains 17 residues. The CDR3: CSARVTGGPGSYNEQFF. The CDR3 DNA sequence: TGCAGTGCTAGAGTGACGGGAGGGCCAGGGTCCTACAATGAGCAGTTCTTC.

This clonotype was recorded a few times. The chain combines TRBV10-3 with TRBJ1-6; D not certain. V lost 2 bases, J lost 8 bases, and 13 bases lay in between. Germline V gives CDR1 ENHRY, CDR2 SYGVKD. This CDR3 has 15 residues. The chain's CDR3 is CAISEIVGPYSPLHF. The CDR3 DNA sequence: TGTGCCATCAGTGAGATTGTCGGCCCCTATTCACCCCTCCACTTT.

A few counts support this clonotype. The J gene is TRBJ1-1, the V gene TRBV29-1; D is ambiguous. This CDR3 has 11 amino acids. In germline, CDR1 is SQVTM, CDR2 ANQGSEA. Trimming stripped 7 bases from V and 7 bases from J, with 13 bases between. The CDR3 nucleotides are TGCAGCGCCCTGGCAAAGATTGAAGCTTTCTTT. This sequence encodes CSALAKIEAFF. The full variable domain, its missing parts supplied by reference TRBV29-1 and TRBJ1-1, is SAVISQKPSRDICQRGTSLTIQCQVDSQVTMMFWYRQQPGQSLTLIATANQGSEATYESGFVIDKFPISRPNLTFSTLTVSNMSPEDSSIYLCSALAKIEAFFGQGTRLTVV.

J is TRBJ2-1 and V is TRBV25-1, with 7 bases that match TRBD1. With 7 bases clipped from V and 7 bases from J, the junction kept 7 bases outside the gene matches. CDR3 length: 13 amino acids. Germline V CDR1 and CDR2: MGHDK, SYGVNS. The CDR3 nucleotides read TGTGCCAGCATAGGGGGCCGTAATAATGAGCAGTTCTTC. This gives the protein CASIGGRNNEQFF.

The CDR3 here is CAISVTGTSSAGELFF. The CDR3 region has the DNA TGTGCCATCAGTGTGACCGGGACTAGCTCGGCCGGGGAGCTGTTTTTT. This chain links TRBV10-3 with TRBJ2-2, with TRBD2 matching 9 bases. CDR1 is ENHRY, CDR2 SYGVKD, per germline. The ends lost 4 bases at V and 6 bases at J; junction bases unmatched: 9. There are 16 residues in the CDR3.